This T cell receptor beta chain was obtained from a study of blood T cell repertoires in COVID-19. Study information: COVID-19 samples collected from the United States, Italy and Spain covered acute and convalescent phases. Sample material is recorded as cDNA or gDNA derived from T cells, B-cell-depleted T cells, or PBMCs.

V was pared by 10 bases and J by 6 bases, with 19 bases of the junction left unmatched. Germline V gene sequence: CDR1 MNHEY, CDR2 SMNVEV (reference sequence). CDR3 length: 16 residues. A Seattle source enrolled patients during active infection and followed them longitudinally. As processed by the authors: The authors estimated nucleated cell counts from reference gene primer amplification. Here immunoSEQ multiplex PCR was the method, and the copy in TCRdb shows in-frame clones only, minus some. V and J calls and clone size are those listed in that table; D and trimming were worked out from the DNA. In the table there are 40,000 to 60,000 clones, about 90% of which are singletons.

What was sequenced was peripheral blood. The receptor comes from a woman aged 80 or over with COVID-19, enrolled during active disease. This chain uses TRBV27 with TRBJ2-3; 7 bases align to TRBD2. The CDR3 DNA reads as TGTGCCACCCGTAGGGAGGGAACTTATCGGGGGGATACGCAGTATTTT. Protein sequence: CATRREGTYRGDTQYF.